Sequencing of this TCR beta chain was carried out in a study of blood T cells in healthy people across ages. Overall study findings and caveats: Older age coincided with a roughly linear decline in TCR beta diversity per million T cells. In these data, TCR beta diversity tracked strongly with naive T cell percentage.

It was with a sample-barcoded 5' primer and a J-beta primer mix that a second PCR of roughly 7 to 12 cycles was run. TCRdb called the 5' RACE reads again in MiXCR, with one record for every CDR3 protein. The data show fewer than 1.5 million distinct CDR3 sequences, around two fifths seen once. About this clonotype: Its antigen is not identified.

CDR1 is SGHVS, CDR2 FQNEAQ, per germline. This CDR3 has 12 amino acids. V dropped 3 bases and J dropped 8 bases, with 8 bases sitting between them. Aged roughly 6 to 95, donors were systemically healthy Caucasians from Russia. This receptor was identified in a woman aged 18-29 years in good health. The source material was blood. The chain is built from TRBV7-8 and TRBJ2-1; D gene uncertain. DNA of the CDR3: TGTGCCAGCAGCTTTAAAAGGGATGAGCAGTTCTTC. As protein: CASSFKRDEQFF.